The entry below gives a single TCR beta chain sequence along with its context. Its cognate antigen is unknown. These data come from a study of cytomegalovirus exposure and HLA in healthy donors. Study outcomes and limitations: In a later analysis, parvovirus B19, influenza, CMV and Epstein-Barr virus appeared linked to several top co-occurrence clusters. CMV serostatus alone was available as immune exposure information.

60 Vbeta and 13 Jbeta primers were used in PCR. Clones were read by immunoSEQ multiplex PCR, and TCRdb kept only the in-frame ones, dropping some. The table lists more than 70,000 clones, with 1.5% in the top ten. The clonotype comes from a woman aged 60-75 years in good health and CMV-seronegative. The specimen was PBMCs.

The CDR3 loop reads CASTSEQNTEAFF. The CDR3 nucleotides read TGTGCCAGCACTTCAGAACAGAACACTGAAGCTTTCTTT. J is TRBJ1-1 and V is TRBV6-1; no clear D gene. This CDR3 has 13 residues. Germline CDR1 reads MNHNS; CDR2 reads SASEGT. Trimming cost V 7 bases and J 1 base, with 10 bases left between them.